This T cell receptor beta chain was sequenced for a study of shared clonotypes between healthy human individuals. Overall study: Each donor contributed plates that comprised three CD4 naive, three CD4 memory, two CD8 naive and one CD8 memory.

Genomic DNA of every subset was divided equally among multiple immunoSEQ plates. The table came from immunoSEQ multiplex PCR; TCRdb's copy has only in-frame clones and leaves some out. Here the sample spans approximately 700,000 clones, around three quarters being singletons. Findings of the study overall: A handful of donors had around 5% of their naive CD4 clonotypes in common. Rarefaction gave evidence that sorted-subset sequencing remained incomplete despite large depth.

Concerning this clone itself: The antigen remains undetermined.

CDR3 length: 14 amino acids. The V gene lost 2 bases and the J gene lost 5 bases, with 10 bases spanning the gap. The germline V gene has CDR1 SNHLY and CDR2 FYNNEI. Material: memory CD4+ T cells sorted from blood. Regarding subset: CD45RA-negative fraction. The rearrangement joins TRBV2 to TRBJ2-1; tentatively, D is TRBD2 (6 bases). This TCR was recovered from a young woman in good health. CDR3 sequence (DNA): TGTGCCAGCAGTGAAATAGCTAGCGACAATGAGCAGTTCTTC. It codes for CASSEIASDNEQFF. The variable domain in full, completed from reference TRBV2 and TRBJ2-1, reads EPEVTQTPSHQVTQMGQEVILRCVPISNHLYFYWYRQILGQKVEFLVSFYNNEISEKSEIFDDQFSVERPDGSNFTLKIRSTKLEDSAMYFCASSEIASDNEQFFGPGTRLTVL.